The 7 T cell receptor beta chains below were found in one sample sequenced in a study of T cell repertoires in ileal Crohn's disease. Libraries were prepared by immunoSEQ multiplex PCR; TCRdb keeps only in-frame clonotypes and omits some of them. In the table there are 7,400 or so clones, about 82% of which are singletons. Time point denoted: inflamed ileum from the surgical specimen. Sequencing was performed on ileal tissue. The source of these receptors is an adult with Crohn's disease.

V and J are TRBV28 and TRBJ2-5, with D unresolved. Germline V lookup: CDR1 MDHEN, CDR2 SYDVKM. Trimming cost V 6 bases and J 5 bases, with 10 bases left between them. The CDR3 consists of 12 residues. The CDR3 reads CASRSAGETQYF. CDR3 coding DNA: TGTGCCAGCAGATCTGCCGGGGAGACCCAGTACTTC.

V gene TRBV19 combines with J gene TRBJ2-7; D is undetermined. Between the trimmed V and J ends, which lost 1 base and 6 bases, there was a span of 10 bases. This CDR3 is built from 13 residues. CDR1 is LNHDA, CDR2 SQIVND, per germline (reference sequence). The chain's CDR3 is CASSIALGGEQYF. Here the CDR3 DNA reads TGTGCCAGTAGTATAGCCCTCGGCGGCGAGCAGTACTTC.

The chain links TRBV21-1 to TRBJ1-2; TRBD1, as called in the table, went unchecked against the DNA. TRBV21-1 is reported as a pseudogene. This CDR3 region has 11 residues. CDR3 sequence: CASSKQIGYTF. In nucleotides, the CDR3 is TGTGCCAGCAGCAAACAGATTGGCTACACCTTC.

The DNA of the CDR3 is TGTGCCAGCAGCGCGCGTTCCGGGAGGAACACTGAAGCTTTCTTT. Amino acids: CASSARSGRNTEAFF. The chain carries TRBV13 and TRBJ1-1, with D hard to call. This CDR3 has 15 residues. Germline-derived CDR1 and CDR2 are PRHDT and FYEKMQ (reference sequence). The V gene lost 5 bases and the J gene lost 1 base, with 14 bases spanning the gap.

The rearrangement links TRBV9 to TRBJ2-7; 10 nucleotides line up with TRBD2. The CDR3 is 15 amino acids. Per germline, CDR1 SGDLS and CDR2 YYNGEE. V shed 2 bases, J shed 6 bases, and the junction held 8 bases outside the gene matches. The CDR3: CASSVGLADSAEQYF. CDR3 coding DNA: TGTGCCAGCAGCGTCGGACTAGCGGACTCCGCCGAGCAGTACTTC. Complete variable domain (other parts from reference TRBV9 and TRBJ2-7): DSGVTQTPKHLITATGQRVTLRCSPRSGDLSVYWYQQSLDQGLQFLIQYYNGEERAKGNILERFSAQQFPDLHSELNLSSLELGDSALYFCASSVGLADSAEQYFGPGTRLTVT.

The chain recombines TRBV5-5 with TRBJ1-2, with a weak D call TRBD1 (5 bases). This CDR3 contains 12 residues. V was clipped by 3 bases and J by 8 bases, with 11 bases between them. CDR1 is SGHKS and CDR2 is YYEKEE in the germline V gene (reference sequence). The CDR3 DNA follows: TGTGCCAGCAGCTGGGACGAGTTGGGCTACACCTTC. It specifies CASSWDELGYTF.

V gene TRBV28 combines with J gene TRBJ1-1; D perhaps matches TRBD1 (5 bases). There are 14 residues in the CDR3. V shed 7 bases and J shed 4 bases, with 16 bases lying between them. Germline-derived CDR1 and CDR2 are MDHEN and SYDVKM. The CDR3 sequence: CASTLQGTSTEAFF. The CDR3 bases are TGTGCCAGCACCCTCCAAGGGACCTCCACTGAAGCTTTCTTT.